A single sample is the source of the 20 T cell receptor beta chains below, sequenced in a study of blood T cell repertoires in COVID-19. Clones were sequenced by immunoSEQ multiplex PCR, and TCRdb holds only the in-frame ones, with some missing. The sample gives hundreds of thousands of clones, around 89% of which show up once; roughly 1.5% is in the top ten. Sequencing was performed on PBMCs or T cells enriched from blood (not recorded which). All receptors derive from a young woman with acute COVID-19.

V is TRBV21-1 and J is TRBJ2-1; TRBD2, the table's D call, was not compared with the DNA. TRBV21-1 is a listed pseudogene. There are 14 residues in the CDR3. The CDR3 spells CASSKGGVYNEQFF. CDR3 coding DNA: TGTGCCAGCAGCAAAGGGGGAGTTTACAATGAGCAGTTCTTC.

The chain is built from TRBV28 and TRBJ2-3; 10 bases fit TRBD1. Germline values: CDR1 MDHEN, CDR2 SYDVKM. This CDR3 spans 15 amino acids. V dropped 6 bases and J dropped 2; count of bases not matched to a gene: 5. The CDR3 reads CASRDRGQDTDTQYF. The CDR3 nucleotides read TGTGCCAGCAGAGACAGGGGGCAAGACACAGATACGCAGTATTTT.

J is TRBJ2-1 and V is TRBV28; 12 bases fit TRBD2. The V gene's germline CDR1 is MDHEN and CDR2 SYDVKM. The CDR3 loop spans 15 amino acids. J was trimmed by 5 bases and V by 5 bases; bases with no gene match: 4. CDR3 sequence (DNA): TGTGCCAGCAGTCCTAGCGGGAGGGTGGACAATGAGCAGTTCTTC. Amino acids: CASSPSGRVDNEQFF.

This chain uses TRBV29-1 with TRBJ2-1; D may be TRBD2 (5 bases). Trimming cost V 8 bases and J 7 bases, with 15 bases left between them. The CDR3 has 12 residues. CDR1 and CDR2 from the germline V gene are SQVTM and ANQGSEA. CDR3 sequence reads: CSTIPSGNEQFF. CDR3 sequence (DNA): TGCAGCACCATCCCTTCGGGGAATGAGCAGTTCTTC.

The J gene is TRBJ1-1, the V gene TRBV10-3, with D hard to call. CDR1 and CDR2 from the germline V gene are ENHRY and SYGVKD. The length of the CDR3 is 11 residues. The V and J ends lost 6 bases and 8 bases respectively, with 10 bases between them. CDR3 amino acids: CAIRTNNEAFF. The CDR3 DNA follows: TGTGCCATCAGAACTAACAACGAAGCTTTCTTT.

This chain uses TRBV6-5 with TRBJ2-2; D is unresolved. V was shortened by 6 bases and J by 4 bases, with 12 bases between the two germline ends. The CDR3 is made up of 14 amino acids. CDR1 is MNHEY and CDR2 is SVGAGI in the germline V gene. CDR3 nucleotides: TGTGCCAGCAGGTTACCCTCGGGCACCGGGGAGCTGTTTTTT. It specifies CASRLPSGTGELFF.

The chain has TRBV24-1 and TRBJ1-5; D remains ambiguous. This CDR3 has 16 amino acids. The germline V and J ends were trimmed by 2 bases and 0 bases, with 10 bases remaining between them. Germline V gives CDR1 KGHDR, CDR2 SFDVKD. The CDR3 nucleotides read TGTGCCACCAGTGATTCCACCCCCTATAGCAATCAGCCCCAGCATTTT. It translates to CATSDSTPYSNQPQHF.

This clone was recorded only once. The chain is built from TRBV7-9 and TRBJ2-5; TRBD1 matches at 9 bases. Looked up from germline, CDR1 is SEHNR and CDR2 is FQNEAQ (reference sequence). CDR3 length: 17 amino acids. With 5 bases clipped from V and 3 bases from J, the junction kept 13 bases outside the gene matches. The CDR3 bases are TGTGCCAGCAGCCCCCCCGGGGGACAGGGAAACAAAGAGACCCAGTACTTC. Its protein product is CASSPPGGQGNKETQYF.

This chain connects TRBV7-2 to TRBJ2-3, with 10 bases fitting TRBD2. Germline V gene sequence: CDR1 SGHTA, CDR2 FQGNSA. The length of the CDR3 is 15 residues. V dropped 1 base and J dropped 11; count of bases not matched to a gene: 9. The CDR3 reads CASSLEASGRLQQYF. The CDR3 nucleotides are TGTGCCAGCAGCTTAGAGGCTAGCGGGAGACTCCAGCAGTATTTT.

J is TRBJ2-2 and V is TRBV7-3; D gene unclear. The V gene's germline CDR1 is SGHTA and CDR2 FQGTGA. V was pared by 0 bases and J by 0 bases, with 5 bases between. The CDR3 spans 15 residues. The CDR3 region has the DNA TGTGCCAGCAGCTTAACGAGGACGAACACCGGGGAGCTGTTTTTT. Protein sequence: CASSLTRTNTGELFF.

This clone appeared a single time. This chain links TRBV7-2 with TRBJ2-5, with a possible D match to TRBD1 (5 bases). Germline V gives CDR1 SGHTA, CDR2 FQGNSA. CDR3 length equals 14 residues. Trimming took 2 bases from V and 3 from J, leaving 10 bases between them. CDR3 coding DNA: TGTGCCAGCAGCTTACTTACAGGAAAAGAGACCCAGTACTTC. It specifies CASSLLTGKETQYF. Full variable domain (remainder filled in from reference TRBV7-2 and TRBJ2-5): GAGVSQSPSNKVTEKGKDVELRCDPISGHTALYWYRQSLGQGLEFLIYFQGNSAPDKSGLPSDRFSAERTGGSVSTLTIQRTQQEDSAVYLCASSLLTGKETQYFGPGTRLLVL.

The chain couples TRBV5-5 to TRBJ1-1; TRBD1 matches 8 bases. CDR1 and CDR2 (germline): SGHKS, YYEKEE (reference sequence). Trimming took 0 bases from V and 2 from J; bases not matched to a gene: 0. The CDR3 contains 14 residues. The CDR3 DNA reads as TGTGCCAGCAGCTTGGCAGGGGGCAACACTGAAGCTTTCTTT. Protein product: CASSLAGGNTEAFF.

J is TRBJ2-7 and V is TRBV7-2, with D maybe TRBD2 (6 bases). Germline CDR1 and CDR2: SGHTA and FQGNSA. The CDR3 runs 15 residues. Trimming shortened V by 0 bases and J by 0 bases, and 9 bases separated the two germline ends. The CDR3 is CASSLARGTSYEQYF. CDR3 DNA sequence: TGTGCCAGCAGCTTAGCGCGGGGAACCTCCTACGAGCAGTACTTC. Full variable domain (outside the CDR3, taken from reference TRBV7-2 and TRBJ2-7): GAGVSQSPSNKVTEKGKDVELRCDPISGHTALYWYRQSLGQGLEFLIYFQGNSAPDKSGLPSDRFSAERTGGSVSTLTIQRTQQEDSAVYLCASSLARGTSYEQYFGPGTRLTVT.

Written as DNA, the CDR3 is TGTGCCAGCAGCTTAGAGAGGGCTAATGAGCAGTTCTTC. It is translated as CASSLERANEQFF. V and J are TRBV5-6 and TRBJ2-1; tentative D call: TRBD2 (5 bases). CDR1 and CDR2 from the germline V gene are SGHDT and YYEEEE. There are 13 residues in the CDR3. V lost 2 bases and J lost 7, with 10 bases in between. The whole variable domain, filled in from reference TRBV5-6 and TRBJ2-1, reads DAGVTQSPTHLIKTRGQQVTLRCSPKSGHDTVSWYQQALGQGPQFIFQYYEEEERQRGNFPDRFSGHQFPNYSSELNVNALLLGDSALYLCASSLERANEQFFGPGTRLTVL.

The V and J genes are TRBV4-2 and TRBJ2-3, with unresolved D. The germline V gene has CDR1 LGHNA and CDR2 YNFKEQ. Trimming took 1 base from V and 5 from J, leaving 4 bases between them. This CDR3 comprises 12 residues. In DNA form, the CDR3 reads TGTGCCAGCAGCCAAGGAGGAGATACGCAGTATTTT. It encodes CASSQGGDTQYF.

The chain combines TRBV5-5 with TRBJ2-7; D is ambiguous. This CDR3 comprises 12 residues. The germline V gene encodes CDR1 SGHKS and CDR2 YYEKEE (reference sequence). V shed 4 bases and J shed 1 base, with 6 bases lying between them. The CDR3 region has the DNA TGTGCCAGCAGCCCTAAATCCTACGAGCAGTACTTC. Translated: CASSPKSYEQYF. The whole variable domain, filled in from reference TRBV5-5 and TRBJ2-7, reads DAGVTQSPTHLIKTRGQQVTLRCSPISGHKSVSWYQQVLGQGPQFIFQYYEKEERGRGNFPDRFSARQFPNYSSELNVNALLLGDSALYLCASSPKSYEQYFGPGTRLTVT.

V and J are TRBV5-1 and TRBJ1-4; 8 bases align to TRBD1. The germline V gene has CDR1 SGHRS and CDR2 YFSETQ. The J segment lost 4 bases and the V segment lost 4 bases, leaving 12 bases of the junction unmatched. The CDR3 is 17 amino acids. The CDR3 region is CASSQRSTGAVNEKLFF. The CDR3 DNA sequence: TGCGCCAGCAGCCAAAGGTCGACAGGGGCCGTTAATGAAAAACTGTTTTTT. The full variable domain, its missing parts supplied by reference TRBV5-1 and TRBJ1-4, is KAGVTQTPRYLIKTRGQQVTLSCSPISGHRSVSWYQQTPGQGLQFLFEYFSETQRNKGNFPGRFSGRQFSNSRSEMNVSTLELGDSALYLCASSQRSTGAVNEKLFFGSGTQLSVL.

This chain uses TRBV7-9 with TRBJ2-7, with D maybe TRBD1 (5 bases). The germline gives CDR1 SEHNR, CDR2 FQNEAQ (reference sequence). This CDR3 region has 16 residues. With 2 bases removed from V and 2 bases from J, the gap between germline ends came to 16 bases. The CDR3: CASSLTDSERPYEQYF. CDR3 in DNA: TGTGCCAGCAGCTTAACCGACAGTGAAAGGCCCTACGAGCAGTACTTC.

This clone has just one count. This CDR3 reads CASSPRGENSPLHF. CDR3 coding DNA: TGTGCCAGCTCACCCCGGGGGGAGAATTCACCCCTCCACTTT. V usage is TRBV18 and J usage is TRBJ1-6; possibly TRBD1 for D (5 bases). The CDR3 covers 14 residues. The V gene's germline CDR1 is KGHSH and CDR2 LQKENI. Trimming shortened V by 3 bases and J by 7 bases, and 10 bases separated the two germline ends.

The chain recombines TRBV24-1 with TRBJ2-2; the match to TRBD1 covers 12 bases. CDR1 KGHDR and CDR2 SFDVKD come from the germline V gene. The V segment lost 7 bases and the J segment 4 bases; nucleotides outside the gene matches: 0. The CDR3 covers 14 residues. This CDR3 is CATRGQGATGELFF. The CDR3 bases are TGTGCCACCAGGGGACAGGGGGCCACCGGGGAGCTGTTTTTT.